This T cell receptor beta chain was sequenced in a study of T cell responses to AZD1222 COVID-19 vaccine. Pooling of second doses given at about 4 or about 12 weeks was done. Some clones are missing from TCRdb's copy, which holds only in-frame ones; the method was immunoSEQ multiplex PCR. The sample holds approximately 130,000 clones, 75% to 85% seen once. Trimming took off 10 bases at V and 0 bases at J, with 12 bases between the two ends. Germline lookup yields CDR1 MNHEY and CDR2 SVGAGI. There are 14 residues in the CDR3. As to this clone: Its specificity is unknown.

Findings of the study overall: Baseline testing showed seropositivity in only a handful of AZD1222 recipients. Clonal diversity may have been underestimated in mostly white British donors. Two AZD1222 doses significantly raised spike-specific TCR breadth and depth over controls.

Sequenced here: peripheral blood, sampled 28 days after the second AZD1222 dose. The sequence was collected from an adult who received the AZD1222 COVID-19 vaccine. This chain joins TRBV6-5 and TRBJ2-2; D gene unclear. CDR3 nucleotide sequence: TGTGCCAATAAGCAATCCGCGAACACCGGGGAGCTGTTTTTT. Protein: CANKQSANTGELFF.